This TCR beta chain was captured in a study of beta chain features in type 1 diabetes. Study conclusions and caveats: Insertions at VDJ junctions were less frequent in type 1 diabetes patients. These patients also deleted more nucleotides at the same junctions.

Investigators reverse transcribed all isolated RNA, so they sequenced expressed TCRB transcripts. Sequencing used immunoSEQ multiplex PCR; TCRdb keeps in-frame clones, though not all of them. The data show 250,000 to 350,000 clones, 12% to 15% seen once. V was trimmed by 0 bases and J by 4 bases, leaving 15 bases between them. Germline V gene lookup returns CDR1 LNHNV and CDR2 YYDKDF (reference sequence). The CDR3 is 16 residues long. Populations isolated by sorting all had purity greater than 95%. This clone has just a few counts. No antigen is known for it. J is TRBJ2-5 and V is TRBV15; D possibly corresponds to TRBD2 (6 bases). The sequencing sample was made of central memory CD4+ T cells from blood. This sequence originates from a man aged 30 to 39 in good health. This chain's CDR3 is CATSRDGGIAVETQYF. Written as DNA, the CDR3 is TGTGCCACCAGCAGAGATGGCGGAATAGCGGTAGAGACCCAGTACTTC.